This T cell receptor (beta chain) was documented in a study of HIV-infected children after antiretroviral therapy interruption. Study summary: Continuous-treatment samples came from weeks 0, 48 and 150.

Whole-study findings and limits: By the end of treatment interruption, naive CD4+ clonality (Gini) increased. Sorted CD45RA+ naive cells might include minor non-naive CD45RA+ cells.

This clonotype was detected many times. Its antigen is still unknown. This CDR3 has 14 amino acids. The ends were cut back, 5 bases at V and 2 bases at J, with 10 bases in the middle. RNA-based 3' RACE libraries used unique molecular identifiers. A single record per CDR3 protein comes from TCRdb applying MiXCR to the 3' RACE reads. The sample contains about 50,000 distinct CDR3 sequences, more than 3.5% of which appear only once. The sample's treatment: PENTA 11 planned treatment interruption arm or continuous ART arm. From thawed PBMCs, naive CD4+ CD45RA+ CD45RO- T cells were sorted. The chain is built from TRBV12-3 or TRBV12-4 and TRBJ2-1; possible D gene TRBD1, 6 bases. This TCR derives from a pool of human donors with HIV. Specimen: CD45RA+ CD4+ T cells from PBMCs, pooled from several time points, collected from a donor given antiretroviral therapy, either interrupted or continuous. Sample subset: naive CD4+ CD45RA+ CD45RO- T cells. This chain's CDR3 is CASSSGGAYNEQFF. DNA of the CDR3: TGTGCCAGCAGTAGTGGGGGCGCCTACAATGAGCAGTTCTTC.